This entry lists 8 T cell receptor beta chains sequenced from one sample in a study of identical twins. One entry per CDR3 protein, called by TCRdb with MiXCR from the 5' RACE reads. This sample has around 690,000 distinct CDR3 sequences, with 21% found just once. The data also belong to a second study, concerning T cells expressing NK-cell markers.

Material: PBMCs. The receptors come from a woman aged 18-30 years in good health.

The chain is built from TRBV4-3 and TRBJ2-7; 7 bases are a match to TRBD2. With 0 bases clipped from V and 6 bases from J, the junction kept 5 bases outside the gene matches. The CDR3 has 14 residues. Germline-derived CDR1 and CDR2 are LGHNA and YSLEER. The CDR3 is CASSQDRTSVEQYF. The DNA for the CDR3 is TGCGCCAGCAGCCAAGACAGGACTAGTGTCGAGCAGTACTTC.

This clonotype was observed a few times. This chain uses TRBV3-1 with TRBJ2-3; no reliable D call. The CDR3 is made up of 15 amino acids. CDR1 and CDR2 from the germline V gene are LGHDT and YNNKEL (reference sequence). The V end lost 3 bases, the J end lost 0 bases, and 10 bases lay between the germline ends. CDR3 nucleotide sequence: TGTGCCAGCAGCCACCGGACGGTTAGCACAGATACGCAGTATTTT. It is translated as CASSHRTVSTDTQYF.

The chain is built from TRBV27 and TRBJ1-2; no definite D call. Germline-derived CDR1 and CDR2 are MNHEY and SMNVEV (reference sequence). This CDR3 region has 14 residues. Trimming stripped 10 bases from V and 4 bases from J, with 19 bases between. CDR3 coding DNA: TGTGCCACTTGGAACCTAGAGCAGACCTATGGCTACACCTTC. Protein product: CATWNLEQTYGYTF.

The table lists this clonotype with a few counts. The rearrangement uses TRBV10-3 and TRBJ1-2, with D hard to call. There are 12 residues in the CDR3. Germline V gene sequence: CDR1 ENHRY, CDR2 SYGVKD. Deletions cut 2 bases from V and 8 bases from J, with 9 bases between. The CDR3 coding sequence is TGTGCCATCAGTGAGACGGGTATCGGCTACACCTTC. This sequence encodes CAISETGIGYTF.

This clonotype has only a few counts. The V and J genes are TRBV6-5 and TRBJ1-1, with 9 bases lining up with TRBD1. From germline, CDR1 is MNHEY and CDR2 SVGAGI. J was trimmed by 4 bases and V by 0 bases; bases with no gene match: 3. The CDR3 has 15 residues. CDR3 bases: TGTGCCAGCAGTTACTCAGACAGGGGGGCCACTGAAGCTTTCTTT. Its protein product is CASSYSDRGATEAFF.

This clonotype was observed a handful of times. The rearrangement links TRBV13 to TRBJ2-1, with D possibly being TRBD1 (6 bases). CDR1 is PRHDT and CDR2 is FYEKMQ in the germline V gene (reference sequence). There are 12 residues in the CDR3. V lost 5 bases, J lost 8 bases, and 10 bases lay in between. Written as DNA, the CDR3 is TGTGCCAGCAGCACCAGGGGAGATGAGCAGTTCTTC. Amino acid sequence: CASSTRGDEQFF. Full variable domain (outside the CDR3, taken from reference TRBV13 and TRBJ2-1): AAGVIQSPRHLIKEKRETATLKCYPIPRHDTVYWYQQGPGQDPQFLISFYEKMQSDKGSIPDRFSAQQFSDYHSELNMSSLELGDSALYFCASSTRGDEQFFGPGTRLTVL.

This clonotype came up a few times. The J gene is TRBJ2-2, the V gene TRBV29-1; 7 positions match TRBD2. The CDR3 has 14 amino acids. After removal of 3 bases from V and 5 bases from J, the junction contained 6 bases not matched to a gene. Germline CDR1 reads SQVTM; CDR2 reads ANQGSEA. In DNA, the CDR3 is TGCAGCGTTGACGGCGGGAGTAGTACCGGGGAGCTGTTTTTT. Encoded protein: CSVDGGSSTGELFF.

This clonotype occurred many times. The CDR3 nucleotides are TGTGCCAGCAGCGCCGAGGGGGCGCATCACTATGGCTACACCTTC. This translates into CASSAEGAHHYGYTF. The chain couples TRBV9 to TRBJ1-2, with TRBD1 matching over 7 bases. The CDR3 spans 15 residues. Germline lookup yields CDR1 SGDLS and CDR2 YYNGEE. V lost 3 bases, J lost 3 bases, and 8 bases stayed unmatched.